These 25 T cell receptor beta chains were all obtained from the same sample, sequenced in a study of cytomegalovirus exposure and HLA in healthy donors. The study ran its PCR with 60 Vbeta and 13 Jbeta primers. The method was immunoSEQ multiplex PCR; TCRdb's version includes in-frame clones alone and lacks a portion of them. The sample consists of 130,000 to 150,000 clones, approximately 84% of them appearing once. The sequenced sample consisted of PBMCs. The receptors were gathered from a woman aged 55-70 years in good health and CMV-seropositive.

Worth noting for this clone: Germline and junction disagree at one end, which may indicate a read error. The genes are TRBV7-7 and TRBJ2-1, with TRBD2 identical over 7 bases. There are 13 residues in the CDR3. CDR1 and CDR2 (germline): SSHAT, FNYEAQ (reference sequence). The DNA for the CDR3 is TGTGCTAGCAGCTTAGGGACTAACAATGAGCAGTTCTTC. Amino acids: CASSLGTNNEQFF.

This CDR3 reads CASSLAGVHSYEQYF. For the CDR3, the DNA is TGTGCCAGCAGTTTAGCGGGAGTCCACTCCTACGAGCAGTACTTC. The chain joins TRBV28 to TRBJ2-7; 7 nucleotides align to TRBD2. Trimming cost V 2 bases and J 0 bases; bases outside gene matches: 4. CDR1 is MDHEN and CDR2 is SYDVKM in the germline V gene. The CDR3 totals 15 residues. The variable domain in full, with the rest retrieved from reference TRBV28 and TRBJ2-7, is DVKVTQSSRYLVKRTGEKVFLECVQDMDHENMFWYRQDPGLGLRLIYFSYDVKMKEKGDIPEGYSVSREKKERFSLILESASTNQTSMYLCASSLAGVHSYEQYFGPGTRLTVT.

This clone was observed once. The chain recombines TRBV19 with TRBJ2-7; D uncertain. CDR1 and CDR2 from the germline V gene are LNHDA and SQIVND (reference sequence). V was cut by 5 bases and J by 1 base, with 12 bases left in between. The CDR3 has 14 residues. The CDR3 sequence: CASSLAGGSYEQYF. The CDR3 nucleotides read TGTGCCAGTAGTCTCGCCGGCGGTTCCTACGAGCAGTACTTC.

This clone was observed a single time. The J gene is TRBJ2-7, the V gene TRBV7-2; D unresolved. Germline-derived CDR1 and CDR2 are SGHTA and FQGNSA. Trimming took 1 base from V and 3 from J, leaving 10 bases between them. CDR3 size: 14 residues. CDR3 protein: CASSLESYDYEQYF. The CDR3 DNA reads TGTGCCAGCAGCTTAGAGAGTTATGACTACGAGCAGTACTTC.

The chain employs TRBV6-5 and TRBJ1-4; a weak D match, TRBD1 (6 bases). Germline-derived CDR1 and CDR2 are MNHEY and SVGAGI. V was pared by 2 bases and J by 5 bases, with 15 bases between. The CDR3 is 16 amino acids. The CDR3 bases are TGTGCCAGCAGTTACGGGGTCCGGGGGGCGAATGAAAAACTGTTTTTT. Amino acids: CASSYGVRGANEKLFF.

This clone was observed a few times. The rearrangement links TRBV27 to TRBJ1-4; TRBD1 aligns across 9 bases. With V trimmed by 2 bases and J by 7 bases, 11 bases remained unmatched. CDR3 length: 17 residues. Germline V lookup: CDR1 MNHEY, CDR2 SMNVEV (reference sequence). Here the CDR3 reads CASSLGASPGQGEKLFF. CDR3 nucleotide sequence: TGTGCCAGCAGTTTAGGGGCTAGCCCGGGACAGGGTGAAAAACTGTTTTTT.

The genes are TRBV6-5 and TRBJ1-1, with no clear D. CDR1 is MNHEY and CDR2 is SVGAGI in the germline V gene. V lost 6 bases, J lost 4 bases, and 15 bases lay in between. The CDR3 spans 14 residues. The CDR3 sequence is CASRREASGTEAFF. CDR3 DNA: TGTGCCAGCAGACGCGAGGCCTCTGGCACTGAAGCTTTCTTT.

This chain connects TRBV5-1 to TRBJ2-5; D uncertain. Germline V gene lookup returns CDR1 SGHRS and CDR2 YFSETQ. The ends were cut back, 4 bases at V and 7 bases at J, with 26 bases in the middle. This CDR3 is 17 amino acids long. The CDR3, as DNA: TGCGCCAGCAGCGATGCGGCGGTGGGTACCCGTCTTGGGACCCAGTACTTC. It specifies CASSDAAVGTRLGTQYF.

This clone came up a few times. The chain carries TRBV29-1 and TRBJ2-3; tentative D call: TRBD1 (6 bases). Germline CDR1 is SQVTM and CDR2 is ANQGSEA. The CDR3 has 10 amino acids. The DNA for the CDR3 is TGCTCAGGGGAAACAGATACGCAGTATTTT. Its protein product is CSGETDTQYF.

This clone was counted between two and nine times. This chain connects TRBV2 to TRBJ1-3; D may be TRBD1 (5 bases). V was pared by 5 bases and J by 11 bases, with 10 bases between. The CDR3 sequence is 11 residues long. Germline CDR1 and CDR2: SNHLY and FYNNEI. The CDR3 region is CASSLDIAIYF. Written as DNA, the CDR3 is TGTGCCAGCAGTTTGGACATAGCCATATATTTT.

This chain's CDR3 is CASSIYLRQEGNEKLFF. DNA of the CDR3: TGTGCCAGTAGTATTTACCTGAGACAGGAAGGGAATGAAAAACTGTTTTTT. The rearrangement joins TRBV19 to TRBJ1-4, with TRBD1 as a possible D gene (6 bases). V was shortened by 3 bases and J by 5 bases, with 19 bases between the two germline ends. The CDR3 runs 17 residues. Germline V lookup: CDR1 LNHDA, CDR2 SQIVND (reference sequence).

This chain uses TRBV6-6 with TRBJ2-1; the D is unclear. V lost 0 bases, J lost 6 bases, and 6 bases lay in between. The CDR3 is 13 residues long. The germline gives CDR1 MNHNY, CDR2 SVGAGI (reference sequence). The CDR3 nucleotides read TGTGCCAGCAGTTACTCAAACAGCAATGAGCAGTTCTTC. This sequence encodes CASSYSNSNEQFF.

The chain couples TRBV5-5 to TRBJ2-1; possible D gene TRBD1, 5 bases. The ends were cut back, 2 bases at V and 8 bases at J, with 11 bases in the middle. The length of the CDR3 is 13 residues. Germline CDR1 SGHKS, CDR2 YYEKEE (reference sequence). Here the CDR3 DNA reads TGTGCCAGCAGCTTTAGGGGTGAGGATGAGCAGTTCTTC. It encodes CASSFRGEDEQFF.

This chain uses TRBV2 with TRBJ2-5; no clear D. The J call may be in error: the DNA end matches TRBJ2-7 better. CDR1 is SNHLY and CDR2 is FYNNEI in the germline V gene. The CDR3 spans 12 residues. CDR3 protein: CASRKRQYEQYF. CDR3 coding DNA: TGTGCCAGCAGAAAAAGACAATACGAGCAGTACTTC.

The chain carries TRBV4-1 and TRBJ2-7, with 10 bases that match TRBD1. CDR1 and CDR2 (germline): MGHRA, YSYEKL. The CDR3 has 15 residues. With V trimmed by 0 bases and J by 6 bases, 5 bases remained unmatched. The CDR3 region is CASSQDGGQGREQYF. The CDR3 DNA is TGCGCCAGCAGCCAAGATGGGGGACAGGGGCGCGAGCAGTACTTC.

V and J are TRBV18 and TRBJ1-2; D gene ambiguous. This CDR3 contains 15 residues. Germline CDR1 and CDR2: KGHSH and LQKENI. Trimming stripped 6 bases from V and 0 bases from J, with 14 bases between. The CDR3 coding sequence is TGTGCCAGCTCTCGCGGGCCGGAAGCTAACTATGGCTACACCTTC. Its translation: CASSRGPEANYGYTF.

The chain has TRBV5-1 and TRBJ2-7; no definite D call. The V and J ends lost 5 bases and 2 bases respectively, with 11 bases between them. The CDR3 runs to 13 residues. CDR1 SGHRS and CDR2 YFSETQ come from the germline V gene. The CDR3, as DNA: TGCGCCAGCAGTTGGAGTTATGCCTACGAGCAGTACTTC. Its translation: CASSWSYAYEQYF.

The chain combines TRBV15 with TRBJ2-5, with D possibly matching TRBD1 (8 bases). TRBJ2-7 matches the DNA end more closely, so the J call is doubtful. CDR1 and CDR2 (germline): LNHNV, YYDKDF (reference sequence). The CDR3 consists of 16 residues. CDR3 residues: CATSRPRTGRAYEQYF. For the CDR3, the DNA is TGTGCCACCAGCCGACCCCGGACAGGGAGGGCCTACGAGCAGTACTTC.

This chain uses TRBV30 with TRBJ2-1, with 11 bases matching TRBD2. The CDR3 spans 14 residues. In germline, CDR1 is GTSNPN, CDR2 SVGIG (reference sequence). The junction had 6 bases not matched to a gene; V was cut back by 2 bases and J by 9 bases. CDR3 loop: CAWSPRLAGGEQFF. CDR3 nucleotides: TGTGCCTGGAGTCCCAGGCTAGCGGGAGGTGAGCAGTTCTTC.

This clone turned up a few times. The V and J genes are TRBV21-1 and TRBJ1-1; TRBD1 reflects the table's D call only, with no check against the DNA. TRBV21-1 counts as a pseudogene. This CDR3 has 13 amino acids. Here the CDR3 DNA reads TGTGCCAGCAGCGAACAGGGGAGGACTGAAGCTTTCTTT. Residues: CASSEQGRTEAFF.

The chain combines TRBV7-9 with TRBJ2-1, with 7 bases aligning to TRBD2. CDR1 is SEHNR, CDR2 FQNEAQ, per germline (reference sequence). CDR3 length: 15 amino acids. Unmatched junction bases numbered 17, after V lost 9 bases and J lost 9 bases. The chain's CDR3 is CASALDGRLRSEQFF. In DNA form, the CDR3 reads TGTGCCAGTGCCCTTGACGGGAGGTTAAGGAGTGAGCAGTTCTTC.

The chain has TRBV27 and TRBJ2-5, with 7 bases matching TRBD1. The CDR3 covers 15 residues. Germline V gene sequence: CDR1 MNHEY, CDR2 SMNVEV (reference sequence). V gave up 6 bases and J gave up 0 bases; unmatched junction bases: 7. CDR3 DNA: TGTGCCAGCAGCGGTACCGGGACAGACCAAGAGACCCAGTACTTC. Translation: CASSGTGTDQETQYF.

This chain connects TRBV6-6 to TRBJ2-5; TRBD1 aligns across 8 bases. CDR3 size: 16 residues. Germline V gene lookup returns CDR1 MNHNY and CDR2 SVGAGI (reference sequence). After removal of 2 bases from V and 11 bases from J, the junction contained 16 bases not matched to a gene. The CDR3 DNA sequence: TGTGCCAGCAGTTACCCCCAGGGACAGGCCTCCTCTGAGCAGTACTTC. Encoded protein: CASSYPQGQASSEQYF.

The chain recombines TRBV25-1 with TRBJ2-7, with 9 bases matching TRBD1. CDR1 and CDR2 from the germline V gene are MGHDK and SYGVNS. The CDR3 has 13 amino acids. Trimming took 8 bases from V and 4 from J; bases not matched to a gene: 6. Written as DNA, the CDR3 is TGTGCCAGCTCGTCCGGGACAGGGTACGAGCAGTACTTC. It translates to CASSSGTGYEQYF.

This chain joins TRBV6-6 and TRBJ2-7, with TRBD2 as a possible D gene (5 bases). The CDR3 runs 13 residues. Germline V gives CDR1 MNHNY, CDR2 SVGAGI (reference sequence). Trimming took off 0 bases at V and 7 bases at J, with 10 bases between the two ends. The CDR3 DNA reads TGTGCCAGCAGTTACTCATGGACGGGGGAGCAGTACTTC. It specifies CASSYSWTGEQYF.